This T cell receptor beta chain stems from a study of T cells in Graves' hyperthyroidism and ophthalmopathy. It was RNA transcripts that yielded the amplified TCR beta CDR3 regions. The HTBI primer set drove a first-round RT-PCR of the TCR CDR3. One entry per CDR3 protein results from TCRdb running MiXCR on the multiplex PCR reads. The sample has hundreds of thousands of distinct CDR3 sequences, over 35% seen once; the top ten hold 30% to 40%. General study findings and limits: Ophthalmopathy, as predicted by the model, came a median 6.5 months after the prediction. In blood, most of the thyroid clonotypes expanded above 0.001 were also present.

Hyperthyroidism of Graves' type that showed no ophthalmopathy progression within 18 months was stable. Aged 18 to 65, the patients had hyperthyroidism that was newly diagnosed and had lasted under 2 months. This clonotype was seen just once. Its antigen remains unknown. A junction boundary mismatches the germline segment, possibly from a read error. The source material was blood. This TCR was recovered from a woman between 35 and 50 years old with Graves' hyperthyroidism.

Here the CDR3 reads CASSPGQHLTGELFF. CDR3 sequence (DNA): TGCGCCAGCAGCCCCGGGCAGCACCTCACCGGGGAGCTGTTTTTT. The chain is built from TRBV7-8 and TRBJ2-2, with D unresolved. Germline V lookup: CDR1 SGHVS, CDR2 FQNEAQ. The CDR3 consists of 15 residues.